This TCR beta chain was retrieved from a study of OX40 agonist ivuxolimab in advanced cancers. Regarding the study in general: Ivuxolimab, which targeted the costimulatory receptor OX40 (CD134), was an agonistic, fully human IgG2 monoclonal antibody. Intravenous ivuxolimab was administered to patients every 2 weeks at six dose levels: 0.01, 0.1, 0.3, 1.5, 3 and 10 mg/kg. Of the approximately 54 patients in dose escalation, some 19 had hepatocellular carcinoma, about 15 had melanoma, 9 had renal cell carcinoma and 9 had head and neck cancer. A male proportion of 82.7% and a mean age of approximately 62 years, ranging from 23 to 79, were recorded for the dose-escalation cohort. Prior anti-PD-1, anti-PD-L1 or anti-CTLA-4 therapy was permitted, and checkpoint inhibitors had been received by around 39% of dose-escalation patients. Partial responses occurred in three dose-escalation patients: two with cutaneous melanoma and one with hepatocellular carcinoma. The purpose of peripheral TCRbeta sequencing was to test whether ivuxolimab changed TCR sequence diversity and led to clonal T-cell expansion. The paper reports the monotherapy dose-escalation portion (N of about 54 patients) of the phase I ivuxolimab trial. Overall study outcomes, separate from this receptor: In partial responders in the 0.1-3.0 mg/kg groups, normalized peripheral clonal expansion was found to be among the lowest, especially among CD8+ T cells. Low levels of normalized T-cell clonal expansion were also seen in some patients who did not respond. Which antigens the clonally expanded peripheral T cells were specific for was not determined. Clonal expansion of both CD4+ and CD8+ blood T cells was observed from baseline to week 6 at doses 0.1 to 3.0 mg/kg. On average, CD8+ T cells showed more expanded clones than CD4+ T cells after ivuxolimab.

CDR1 and CDR2 are read off the germline V gene as SGHTA and FQGNSA. The CDR3 sequence holds 17 residues, the cysteine and phenylalanine included. Only the CDR3 portion is preserved as DNA: 51 bases, with reading frame beginning at the first base. The germline V and J ends show losses of 5 bases and 5 bases respectively, and no gene match explains 11 bases of the junction. Patients with a history of autoimmune disease or receiving systemic immunosuppression were excluded from the trial. Peripheral blood for TCR sequencing was drawn from every dose cohort at baseline, at cycle 4 day 1 and at cycle 7 day 1. The samples were drawn from a first-in-human, open-label, multicenter phase I dose-escalation trial of ivuxolimab. The trial enrolled adults with locally advanced or metastatic head and neck squamous cell, hepatocellular, melanoma or renal cell carcinoma. CD4+ and CD8+ T cells were sorted separately from peripheral blood before TCR sequencing.

Genomic DNA was isolated from the sorted cells so that the TCRbeta CDR3 region could be sequenced. The immunoSEQ Assay was used for sequencing of TCRbeta CDR3 regions. TCRdb stores this immuneACCESS table with in-frame sequences only. Part of the clones is absent; in the studies checked, under half of the shortfall reflects unresolved V genes, and no reason is known for the rest. The sample records 55,000 to 75,000 clones, 70% to 90% of which are singletons. In total, the top ten clones hold about 7.9% of the sample. About this clone: Which antigen it targets is not known. No much larger clone is present one base from it, and per-base qualities are unavailable.

The rearranged segments are TRBV7-2 and TRBJ2-3; 12 middle bases align to TRBD2. The sequencing here drew on CD4+ or CD8+ T cells sorted from blood, taken in a trial of the OX40 agonist ivuxolimab. This sequence originates from an adult with an advanced solid tumor such as melanoma, head and neck, liver or kidney cancer. The DNA sequence is as follows: TGTGCCAGCAGCCAGGGGCTAGCGGGAGGGCCCGGAGATACGCAGTATTTT. Translated, it gives CASSQGLAGGPGDTQYF.